Included here is one T cell receptor (beta chain) sequence, with context. It has no known antigen specificity. Base qualities were left out, and no much larger clone turns up one base away. These data belong to a study of blood T cell repertoires in COVID-19 (dated by TCRdb to the early 2020s). Context from the whole study: Collaborator samples came from the United States, Italy and Spain and covered acute and convalescent phases of COVID-19. The prospective study material was composed of cDNA or gDNA derived from T cells, B-cell-depleted T cells, or PBMCs. The dataset comprised deeply sampled blood TCRbeta repertoires from subjects exposed to, actively infected with, or recovered from COVID-19. The repertoires were made available in a free public database intended to serve as a resource for research on the immune response to SARS-CoV-2. The samples were drawn from two sources: the first 160 participants of the ongoing ImmuneRACE study, and fewer than 1,500 subjects contributed by 6 global collaborators. Nearly every sample came with metadata listing a de-identified subject ID, COVID-19 status, age in years and sex. Where available, HLA class I and class II types were taken from metadata supplied by the sample provider and were not determined by assay-based typing. Overall study outcomes, separate from this receptor: The quantity of clinical and demographic metadata differed by source and by participant and was supplied without curation.

TCRbeta CDR3 regions were amplified from genomic DNA by means of the immunoSEQ Assay, a bias-controlled multiplex PCR. The paper's data handling went like this. Within the assay, amplification of reference gene primers was used to estimate how many nucleated cells each sample contained. To quantify the absolute abundance of each unique TCRbeta CDR3 rearrangement, sequence reads were collapsed and filtered. Productive Simpson clonality was computed per sample as the square root of Simpson's diversity index over productive rearrangements. TCRdb took this table from immuneACCESS and kept in-frame rearrangements with V and J called. Such tables lack part of the clones; where checked against another copy, unresolved V genes explain under half of the gap, and the rest is unexplained. V and J calls and clone size are given by that table; D and trimming were obtained from the DNA. Across this sample there are over 55,000 clones, with roughly 80% seen only once. Jointly, the top ten make up 8.8% of the sample.

The collaborating institutions used their own protocols to collect whole blood in K2EDTA tubes. For TCRbeta analysis, collaborators shipped samples in one of three forms: frozen whole blood, isolated PBMCs, or DNA extracted from either of those sample types. The sequence came from a man between 45 and 60 years old with active COVID-19. The sample taken for sequencing was peripheral blood.

The bases are TGCGCCAGCAGCCCAGCCCCGGGAGTCCCTGCGAACACTGAAGCTTTCTTT. This yields the protein CASSPAPGVPANTEAFF. The sequence is built from TRBV4-1 and TRBJ1-1, with the identity of the D gene unclear. V loses 4 bases, J loses 1 base, and the germline ends lie 19 bases apart. Its CDR3 holds 17 amino acids, cysteine through phenylalanine. Only the CDR3 part of the read is kept: 51 bases, read in frame from the first base. The CDR1 and CDR2 encoded by the germline V gene are MGHRA and YSYEKL.